This T cell receptor (beta chain) was obtained from a study of identical twins. Study outcomes and limitations: Donors were not followed over many years; analysis was cross-sectional.

Comment on this clonotype: Its antigen remains unidentified.

TCRdb used MiXCR to reprocess the 5' RACE reads, holding one entry per CDR3 protein. The sample shows about 790,000 distinct CDR3 sequences, roughly 18% of them seen only once. CDR3 size: 11 residues. V lost 7 bases, J lost 6 bases, and 10 bases lay in between. Germline values: CDR1 SEHNR, CDR2 FQNEAQ (reference sequence). These data were also filed under a second study, of T cells expressing NK-cell markers.

This receptor was taken from a woman aged 18 to 35 in good health. Sequencing used PBMCs. The rearrangement links TRBV7-9 to TRBJ2-7; no reliable D call. CDR3 loop: CASTKGIEQYF. In DNA form, the CDR3 reads TGTGCCAGCACTAAGGGAATCGAGCAGTACTTC.